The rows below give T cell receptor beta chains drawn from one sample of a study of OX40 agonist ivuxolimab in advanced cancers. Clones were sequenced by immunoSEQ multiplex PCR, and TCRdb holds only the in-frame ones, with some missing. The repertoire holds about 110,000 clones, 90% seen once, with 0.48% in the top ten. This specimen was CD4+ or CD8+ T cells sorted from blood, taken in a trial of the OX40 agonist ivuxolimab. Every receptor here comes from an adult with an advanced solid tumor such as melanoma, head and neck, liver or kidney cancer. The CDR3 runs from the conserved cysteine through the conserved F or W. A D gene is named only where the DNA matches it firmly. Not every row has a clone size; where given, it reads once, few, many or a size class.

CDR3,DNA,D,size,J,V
CASSLGQGNSPLHF,TGTGCCAGCAGCTTGGGGCAGGGAAATTCACCCCTCCACTTT,NA,NA,TRBJ1-6,TRBV5-4
CASSLGRNEKLFF,TGTGCCAGCAGCTTAGGCCGGAATGAAAAACTGTTTTTT,NA,NA,TRBJ1-4,TRBV13
CASSTRHGREENTIYF,TGTGCCAGCAGCACTCGACACGGACGCGAAGAAAACACCATATATTTT,NA,NA,TRBJ1-3,TRBV11-2
CASSFGVGTEAFF,TGTGCCAGCAGCTTCGGCGTAGGCACTGAAGCTTTCTTT,NA,NA,TRBJ1-1,TRBV7-9
CASSLGQGGIYEQYF,TGTGCCAGCAGCTTAGGACAGGGGGGGATCTACGAGCAGTACTTC,TRBD1,NA,TRBJ2-7,TRBV7-2
CASSQAVRTSGGLYNEQFF,TGTGCCAGCAGCCAAGCGGTCCGGACTAGCGGGGGGCTCTACAATGAGCAGTTCTTC,TRBD2,NA,TRBJ2-1,TRBV4-2
CASTGTVRGGYTF,TGCGCCAGCACCGGGACCGTGCGCGGGGGCTACACCTTC,NA,NA,TRBJ1-2,TRBV10-2
CASSLVGVDTGELFF,TGCGCCAGCAGCTTGGTAGGGGTGGACACCGGGGAGCTGTTTTTT,NA,NA,TRBJ2-2,TRBV5-1
CASSLGTVQETQYF,TGTGCCAGCAGCTTAGGAACAGTACAAGAGACCCAGTACTTC,NA,NA,TRBJ2-5,TRBV11-2
CASTIGQGPSYEQYF,TGTGCCAGCACCATTGGACAGGGGCCATCCTACGAGCAGTACTTC,TRBD1,once,TRBJ2-7,TRBV7-2
CASSPPSQGPETQYF,TGTGCCAGCTCACCCCCCTCACAGGGGCCAGAGACCCAGTACTTC,TRBD1,NA,TRBJ2-5,TRBV18
CASSLQPSGNTIYF,TGTGCCAGCAGCCTACAGCCATCTGGAAACACCATATATTTT,NA,few,TRBJ1-3,TRBV7-6
CASSRPGQSYGYTF,TGCGCCAGCAGTAGGCCGGGACAAAGCTATGGCTACACCTTC,NA,NA,TRBJ1-2,TRBV5-1
CAWSENRQARYF,TGTGCCTGGAGTGAGAACCGACAGGCCCGGTACTTC,NA,NA,TRBJ2-7,TRBV30
CASRKQGGNEKLFF,TGTGCCAGCAGGAAACAGGGAGGTAATGAAAAACTGTTTTTT,NA,once,TRBJ1-4,TRBV28
CASSLDPIGTGRSNTGELFF,TGCGCCAGCAGCTTGGACCCTATCGGGACAGGGCGATCGAACACCGGGGAGCTGTTTTTT,TRBD1,NA,TRBJ2-2,TRBV5-1
CASSASSYEQYF,TGTGCCAGCAGCGCAAGCTCCTACGAGCAGTACTTC,NA,NA,TRBJ2-7,TRBV5-6
CASSPGLNTEAFF,TGTGCCAGCTCACCAGGGTTGAACACTGAAGCTTTCTTT,NA,few,TRBJ1-1,TRBV18
CASSFEGGKGTEAFF,TGTGCCAGCAGCTTTGAAGGGGGCAAGGGCACTGAAGCTTTCTTT,TRBD1,NA,TRBJ1-1,TRBV7-6
CASSPRGGENTEAFF,TGTGCCAGCAGCCCCCGGGGAGGGGAGAACACTGAAGCTTTCTTT,NA,NA,TRBJ1-1,TRBV7-8
CASISGGAQETQYF,TGTGCCAGTATAAGCGGGGGGGCCCAAGAGACCCAGTACTTC,TRBD2,NA,TRBJ2-5,TRBV7-2
CASSKSSADTQYF,TGTGCCAGCAGCAAGTCTAGCGCAGATACGCAGTATTTT,NA,NA,TRBJ2-3,TRBV2
CASSSSGQANTGELFF,TGTGCCAGCAGCTCGTCAGGACAGGCGAACACCGGGGAGCTGTTTTTT,TRBD1,once,TRBJ2-2,TRBV7-9
CASSQEYREGYTF,TGTGCCAGCAGCCAGGAATACAGGGAAGGCTACACCTTC,NA,NA,TRBJ1-2,TRBV14
CASSLMGEGYTF,TGTGCCAGCAGCTTAATGGGGGAGGGCTACACCTTC,NA,NA,TRBJ1-2,TRBV7-2
CASGDRAGRTEAFF,TGCGCCAGCGGCGACAGGGCGGGTAGAACTGAAGCTTTCTTT,TRBD1,NA,TRBJ1-1,TRBV5-1
CASRRLSGRPADTQYF,TGTGCCAGCAGGCGACTTAGCGGGAGGCCCGCAGATACGCAGTATTTT,TRBD2,NA,TRBJ2-3,TRBV2
CASSQAGNYGYTF,TGTGCCAGCAGCCAAGCAGGAAACTATGGCTACACCTTC,NA,NA,TRBJ1-2,TRBV6-1